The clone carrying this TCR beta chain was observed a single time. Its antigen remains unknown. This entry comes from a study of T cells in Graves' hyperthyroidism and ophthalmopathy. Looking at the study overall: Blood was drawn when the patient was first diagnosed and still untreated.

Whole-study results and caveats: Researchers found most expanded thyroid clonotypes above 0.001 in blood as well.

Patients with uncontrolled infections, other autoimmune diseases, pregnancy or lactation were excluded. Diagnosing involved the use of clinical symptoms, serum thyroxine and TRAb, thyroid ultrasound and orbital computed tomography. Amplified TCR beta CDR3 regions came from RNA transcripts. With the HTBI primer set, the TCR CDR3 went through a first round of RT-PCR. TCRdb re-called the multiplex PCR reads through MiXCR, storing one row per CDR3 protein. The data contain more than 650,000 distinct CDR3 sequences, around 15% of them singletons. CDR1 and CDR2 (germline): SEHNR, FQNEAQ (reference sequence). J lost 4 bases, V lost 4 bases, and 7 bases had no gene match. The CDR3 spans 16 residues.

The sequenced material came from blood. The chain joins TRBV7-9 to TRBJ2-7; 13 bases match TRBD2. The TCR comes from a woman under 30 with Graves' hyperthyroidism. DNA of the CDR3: TGTGCCAGCAGCTCCACGACTAGCGGGAGGTGGTACGAGCAGTACTTC. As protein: CASSSTTSGRWYEQYF.